Shown below are 19 T cell receptor beta chains from a single sample sequenced in a study of blood T cells in healthy people across ages. Then a second PCR, running about 6 to 12 cycles, was carried out with a sample-barcoded 5' primer and a J-beta primer mix. TCRdb reprocessed the 5' RACE reads with MiXCR, giving one entry per CDR3 protein. This table has 700,000 to 950,000 distinct CDR3 sequences, about 40% appearing once. Material: blood. These receptors originate from a woman in her sixties or seventies in good health.

The chain carries TRBV6-1 and TRBJ2-7, with D hard to call. Trimming cost V 2 bases and J 0 bases, with 23 bases left between them. The V gene's germline CDR1 is MNHNS and CDR2 SASEGT. The CDR3 has 19 amino acids. The CDR3 DNA reads as TGTGCCAGCAGTGAATTTTTGGATTCCGCGAGCCTTACCTCCTACGAGCAGTACTTC. It translates to CASSEFLDSASLTSYEQYF.

The chain couples TRBV24-1 to TRBJ2-5, with TRBD2 identical over 14 bases. Germline V lookup: CDR1 KGHDR, CDR2 SFDVKD. V was clipped by 4 bases and J by 3 bases; unmatched bases: 6. This CDR3 is built from 17 residues. CDR3 nucleotides: TGTGCCACCAGTGACCCCGGGACTAGCGGGGGTAAAGAGACCCAGTACTTC. This encodes CATSDPGTSGGKETQYF.

This chain uses TRBV29-1 with TRBJ2-5, with D possibly TRBD2 on 5 matching bases. Per the germline V gene, CDR1 is SQVTM and CDR2 is ANQGSEA. V dropped 7 bases and J dropped 1 base, with 10 bases sitting between them. The CDR3 has 12 amino acids. The CDR3 DNA follows: TGCAGCGGGAGGCCGGGCCAAGAGACCCAGTACTTC. Protein: CSGRPGQETQYF. The full variable domain, in which reference TRBV29-1 and TRBJ2-5 provide the parts outside the CDR3, is SAVISQKPSRDICQRGTSLTIQCQVDSQVTMMFWYRQQPGQSLTLIATANQGSEATYESGFVIDKFPISRPNLTFSTLTVSNMSPEDSSIYLCSGRPGQETQYFGPGTRLLVL.

This clonotype turned up a few times. V gene TRBV7-8 combines with J gene TRBJ2-5, with 9 bases identical to TRBD1. The CDR3 is 14 residues long. Trimming took 6 bases from V and 5 from J; bases not matched to a gene: 7. In germline, CDR1 is SGHVS, CDR2 FQNEAQ. The CDR3 here is CASRNTGGWETQYF. CDR3 DNA: TGTGCCAGCAGGAATACAGGGGGCTGGGAGACCCAGTACTTC. Full variable domain (remainder filled in from reference TRBV7-8 and TRBJ2-5): GAGVSQSPRYKVAKRGQDVALRCDPISGHVSLFWYQQALGQGPEFLTYFQNEAQLDKSGLPSDRFFAERPEGSVSTLKIQRTQQEDSAVYLCASRNTGGWETQYFGPGTRLLVL.

Notes on this clonotype: Relative to the germline gene, one junction end is altered; a read error may explain this. This sequence joins TRBV29-1 and TRBJ1-1, with D possibly matching TRBD1 (5 bases). This CDR3 contains 13 residues. Germline-derived CDR1 and CDR2 are SQVTM and ANQGSEA. The CDR3 DNA reads TGCAGCTTTGAGGTCGGGGCCCGCGGTGAAGCTTTCTTT. Translated: CSFEVGARGEAFF. The full variable domain, rest sourced from reference TRBV29-1 and TRBJ1-1, is SAVISQKPSRDICQRGTSLTIQCQVDSQVTMMFWYRQQPGQSLTLIATANQGSEATYESGFVIDKFPISRPNLTFSTLTVSNMSPEDSSIYLCSFEVGARGEAFFGQGTRLTVV.

This clonotype has only a few counts. The rearrangement links TRBV7-9 to TRBJ2-5, with a weak D call TRBD2 (5 bases). The length of the CDR3 is 15 residues. V was cut by 3 bases and J by 5 bases, with 16 bases left in between. From germline, CDR1 is SEHNR and CDR2 FQNEAQ (reference sequence). The CDR3 is CASSLVAGGAETQYF. In DNA, the CDR3 is TGTGCCAGCAGCTTGGTCGCCGGAGGAGCGGAGACCCAGTACTTC.

As regards this clonotype: Being one base from a much bigger clone, this may be a read error. The rearrangement links TRBV12-3 or TRBV12-4 to TRBJ2-7; D remains ambiguous. This CDR3 contains 14 residues. Trimming removed 2 bases at V and 2 bases at J, with 10 bases between. CDR3 in amino acids: CASSLSEETYEQYF. The DNA for the CDR3 is TGTGCCAGCAGTTTAAGTGAAGAGACCTACGAGCAGTACTTC.

A note on this clonotype: One end of the junction fails to match germline, which may point to a read error. This chain's CDR3 is CASSPLGRERTATQYF. The CDR3 coding sequence is TGTGCCAGCAGTCCCTTGGGGCGGGAGCGCACAGCTACGCAGTATTTT. The V call is TRBV6-2 or TRBV6-3, the J call TRBJ2-3; 7 bases are a match to TRBD2. Germline CDR1 is MNHEY and CDR2 is SVGEGT. CDR3 length: 16 residues.

The CDR3 is CASSHPSGRGEAQYF. The CDR3 nucleotides read TGTGCCAGCAGTCACCCTAGCGGGAGGGGCGAGGCCCAGTACTTC. The chain couples TRBV6-2 or TRBV6-3 to TRBJ2-5, with TRBD2 matching over 12 bases. The V gene's germline CDR1 is MNHEY and CDR2 SVGEGT. The CDR3 sequence is 15 residues long. Germline trimming cut 5 bases from V and 9 bases from J; bases unmatched to any gene: 10.

This clonotype was detected ten times or more. V is TRBV28 and J is TRBJ2-7; the D gene is possibly TRBD1 (6 bases). Germline loops: CDR1 MDHEN, CDR2 SYDVKM. This CDR3 is 15 amino acids long. V was cut by 8 bases and J by 6 bases, with 23 bases left in between. The CDR3 sequence: CASVEQGRVLGEQYF. In DNA, the CDR3 is TGTGCCAGCGTAGAACAGGGCCGGGTGTTGGGCGAGCAGTACTTC.

As regards this clonotype: One end of the junction does not line up with germline, which may come from a read error. V gene TRBV20-1 combines with J gene TRBJ2-7, with TRBD2 as a possible D gene (5 bases). The CDR3 has 13 residues. Per the germline V gene, CDR1 is DFQATT and CDR2 is SNEGSKA (reference sequence). CDR3 coding DNA: TGCAGAGCTAGAGTGGCTAGCCCCTACGAGCAGTACTTC. Translated: CRARVASPYEQYF.

The chain combines TRBV5-1 with TRBJ2-7; TRBD2 matches at 13 bases. V was pared by 5 bases and J by 3 bases, with 5 bases of the junction left unmatched. Germline V gene lookup returns CDR1 SGHRS and CDR2 YFSETQ. The CDR3 length is 15 residues. The CDR3 sequence: CASRGTSGAIYEQYF. The CDR3 DNA follows: TGCGCCAGCAGGGGGACTAGCGGGGCGATCTACGAGCAGTACTTC.

The chain couples TRBV28 to TRBJ1-2; TRBD1 matches at 7 bases. From germline, CDR1 is MDHEN and CDR2 SYDVKM. This CDR3 has 13 residues. J gave up 1 base and V 7 bases, and 3 bases lay outside the gene matches. CDR3 sequence: CASKPGGNYGYTF. Written as DNA, the CDR3 is TGTGCCAGCAAGCCAGGGGGTAACTATGGCTACACCTTC.

This clonotype was seen only a few times. The rearrangement uses TRBV18 and TRBJ2-7; TRBD1 or TRBD2 may be the D gene (6 bases each). The length of the CDR3 is 14 residues. Trimming removed 3 bases at V and 5 bases at J, with 14 bases between. Germline CDR1 reads KGHSH; CDR2 reads LQKENI. CDR3 in amino acids: CASSPGGRGDEQYF. CDR3 in DNA: TGTGCCAGCTCACCGGGAGGCAGGGGCGACGAGCAGTACTTC.

This chain's CDR3 is CAISKSSGSQETQYF. The CDR3, as DNA: TGTGCCATCAGTAAATCTAGCGGTTCCCAAGAGACCCAGTACTTC. This chain joins TRBV10-3 and TRBJ2-5, with 7 bases identical to TRBD2. Germline CDR1 reads ENHRY; CDR2 reads SYGVKD. Trimming removed 5 bases from V and 1 base from J; junction bases left unmatched: 7. This CDR3 is 15 amino acids long.

This clonotype has a handful of counts. The chain has TRBV14 and TRBJ2-5; TRBD2 agrees at 13 bases. The CDR3 spans 19 residues. J lost 5 bases, V lost 0 bases, and 12 bases had no gene match. The germline CDR1 and CDR2 sequences are SGHDN and FVKESK. CDR3 nucleotide sequence: TGTGCCAGCAGCCAAGAACCGGGACTAGCGGGACGAGCCCAGGAGACCCAGTACTTC. Its protein is CASSQEPGLAGRAQETQYF.

With regard to this clonotype: One base away lies a much larger clone, so this may be a sequencing read error. The chain has TRBV12-3 or TRBV12-4 and TRBJ2-1; weak D call: TRBD2 (6 bases). CDR3 length: 15 residues. The germline V and J ends were trimmed by 10 bases and 10 bases, with 26 bases remaining between them. The CDR3 region is CATKTGGVAGSEQFF. The CDR3 DNA is TGTGCCACTAAAACGGGCGGGGTGGCGGGAAGCGAGCAGTTCTTC.

The CDR3 DNA reads as TGTGCCAGCAGCCTATTCACAGGGGGCCCCGGCTCCTACAATGAGCAGTTCTTC. This translates into CASSLFTGGPGSYNEQFF. The rearrangement uses TRBV3-1 and TRBJ2-1; 9 bases line up with TRBD1. The CDR3 covers 18 residues. Looked up from germline, CDR1 is LGHDT and CDR2 is YNNKEL (reference sequence). With V trimmed by 4 bases and J by 0 bases, 10 bases remained unmatched.

This clonotype was seen a few times. Written as DNA, the CDR3 is TGTGCCAGCAGTGTCCCTGGGGGTGAGCAGTTCTTC. Translation: CASSVPGGEQFF. The chain combines TRBV12-3 or TRBV12-4 with TRBJ2-1, with D possibly called TRBD1 or TRBD2 (5 bases each). V was trimmed by 5 bases and J by 9 bases, leaving 11 bases between them. CDR3 size: 12 residues.